Presented here are 15 T cell receptor beta chains from one specimen sequenced in a study of T cell responses to AZD1222 COVID-19 vaccine. Some clones are missing from TCRdb's copy, which holds only in-frame ones; the method was immunoSEQ multiplex PCR. The sample holds about 120,000 clones, around 86% seen once. The source was peripheral blood, collected 28 days after the second AZD1222 dose. The receptors were sampled from an adult who received the AZD1222 COVID-19 vaccine.

The chain couples TRBV6-2 or TRBV6-3 to TRBJ2-1, with 8 bases lining up with TRBD2. The junction had 5 bases not matched to a gene; V was cut back by 3 bases and J by 7 bases. This CDR3 is built from 14 residues. Germline CDR1 reads MNHEY; CDR2 reads SVGEGT. CDR3 loop: CASSYAGGPNEQFF. As DNA, the CDR3 is TGTGCCAGCAGTTATGCGGGAGGACCGAATGAGCAGTTCTTC.

The V and J genes are TRBV30 and TRBJ2-1; 10 bases align to TRBD2. Germline assignment: CDR1 GTSNPN and CDR2 SVGIG (reference sequence). The CDR3 runs to 12 residues. J lost 12 bases, V lost 4 bases, and 6 bases had no gene match. In DNA form, the CDR3 reads TGTGCCTGGACTAGCGGGGGTTCAGGGCAGTTCTTC. Its translation: CAWTSGGSGQFF.

The V gene is TRBV7-2, the J gene TRBJ2-7; TRBD2 is a possible D gene (5 bases). The CDR3 spans 13 residues. Per germline, CDR1 SGHTA and CDR2 FQGNSA. V was clipped by 3 bases and J by 7 bases, with 13 bases between them. The CDR3 DNA follows: TGTGCCAGCAGCTTTCCGGGCCGCGGGGAGCAGTACTTC. It yields the protein CASSFPGRGEQYF.

The chain employs TRBV10-1 and TRBJ1-5; D unresolved. From germline, CDR1 is WNHNN and CDR2 SYGVQD (reference sequence). Trimming stripped 10 bases from V and 3 bases from J, with 10 bases between. There are 12 residues in the CDR3. CDR3 region: CANRRVNQPQHF. In DNA form, the CDR3 reads TGCGCCAATAGACGGGTCAATCAGCCCCAGCATTTT.

The rearrangement joins TRBV4-3 to TRBJ2-5; D unresolved. Trimming removed 0 bases from V and 5 bases from J, with 13 bases in between. The CDR3 sequence is 15 residues long. CDR1 is LGHNA and CDR2 is YSLEER in the germline V gene. CDR3 amino acids: CASSQDRREIETQYF. DNA of the CDR3: TGCGCCAGCAGCCAAGATAGAAGGGAAATTGAGACCCAGTACTTC.

The chain is built from TRBV11-3 and TRBJ2-5, with TRBD1 as a possible D gene (5 bases). V shed 3 bases and J shed 1 base, with 6 bases lying between them. There are 13 residues in the CDR3. Germline-derived CDR1 and CDR2 are SGHNT and YENEEA. The CDR3 spells CASSLTVQETQYF. As DNA, the CDR3 is TGTGCCAGCAGCTTGACAGTCCAAGAGACCCAGTACTTC.

V gene TRBV6-5 combines with J gene TRBJ1-3; D ambiguous. Germline values: CDR1 MNHEY, CDR2 SVGAGI. V was cut by 5 bases and J by 1 base, with 12 bases left in between. The CDR3 totals 15 residues. CDR3 region: CASSPEATSGNTIYF. The CDR3 nucleotides read TGTGCCAGCAGTCCCGAGGCAACTTCTGGAAACACCATATATTTT.

The rearrangement joins TRBV12-3 or TRBV12-4 to TRBJ1-4, with D tentatively TRBD1 (5 bases). V was trimmed by 5 bases and J by 7 bases, leaving 5 bases between them. The CDR3 loop spans 11 amino acids. Here the CDR3 reads CASSDSEKLFF. The CDR3 DNA is TGTGCCAGCAGTGACAGTGAAAAACTGTTTTTT.

V usage is TRBV19 and J usage is TRBJ1-2; 9 bases fit TRBD1. V dropped 10 bases and J dropped 8; count of bases not matched to a gene: 17. The CDR3 runs to 15 residues. Germline CDR1 LNHDA, CDR2 SQIVND (reference sequence). For the CDR3, the DNA is TGTGCCACTTGCCCAGCCGGGACAGGGTGGTTCGGCTACACCTTC. It is translated as CATCPAGTGWFGYTF.

The V and J genes are TRBV5-1 and TRBJ1-2; maybe TRBD1 (6 bases). V lost 7 bases and J 6 bases, leaving 28 bases between the germline ends. The CDR3 has 17 amino acids. Germline V gene sequence: CDR1 SGHRS, CDR2 YFSETQ. The CDR3 region has the DNA TGCGCCAGCGGGAAAAGACCGGGGGCAATGGGGGTTGATGGCTACACCTTC. Translation gives CASGKRPGAMGVDGYTF. Variable domain in full (rest from reference TRBV5-1 and TRBJ1-2): KAGVTQTPRYLIKTRGQQVTLSCSPISGHRSVSWYQQTPGQGLQFLFEYFSETQRNKGNFPGRFSGRQFSNSRSEMNVSTLELGDSALYLCASGKRPGAMGVDGYTFGSGTRLTVV.

This clone showed up just a few times. The CDR3: CASSFGTYGYTF. The DNA of the CDR3 is TGTGCCAGTAGCTTCGGAACTTATGGCTACACCTTC. The chain has TRBV19 and TRBJ1-2; D unclear. V dropped 6 bases and J dropped 5 bases, with 10 bases sitting between them. Germline lookup yields CDR1 LNHDA and CDR2 SQIVND (reference sequence). CDR3 length: 12 amino acids.

The chain recombines TRBV19 with TRBJ1-1; D not certain. V dropped 5 bases and J dropped 8 bases, with 15 bases sitting between them. Germline V gives CDR1 LNHDA, CDR2 SQIVND (reference sequence). The CDR3 extends over 13 amino acids. The CDR3 protein is CASSASTRLEAFF. In DNA form, the CDR3 reads TGTGCCAGTAGTGCCTCGACCCGGCTAGAAGCTTTCTTT.

The rearrangement joins TRBV4-1 to TRBJ2-2; 9 positions agree with TRBD2. The CDR3 extends over 15 amino acids. CDR1 is MGHRA, CDR2 YSYEKL, per germline. Unmatched junction bases numbered 5, after V lost 3 bases and J lost 6 bases. For the CDR3, the DNA is TGCGCCAGCAGCCATTTTGGACTAGCGTCCGGGGAGCTGTTTTTT. Amino acids: CASSHFGLASGELFF.

This chain uses TRBV4-3 with TRBJ1-3, with D unclear. This CDR3 is built from 15 residues. Germline V gene data show CDR1 as LGHNA and CDR2 as YSLEER. Trimming shortened V by 0 bases and J by 5 bases, and 11 bases separated the two germline ends. CDR3 nucleotide sequence: TGCGCCAGCAGCCAAGATGGCTCTTGGCGAAACACCATATATTTT. Amino acid sequence: CASSQDGSWRNTIYF.

This clone was counted once. This rearrangement joins TRBV6-2 or TRBV6-3 to TRBJ2-3, with a tentative D call TRBD2 (5 bases). The CDR3 runs to 13 residues. CDR1 and CDR2 from the germline V gene are MNHEY and SVGEGT. The V gene lost 5 bases and the J gene lost 4 bases, with 10 bases spanning the gap. CDR3 sequence (DNA): TGTGCCAGCAGTCCACTCGGGGCAGATACGCAGTATTTT. Translating gives CASSPLGADTQYF.